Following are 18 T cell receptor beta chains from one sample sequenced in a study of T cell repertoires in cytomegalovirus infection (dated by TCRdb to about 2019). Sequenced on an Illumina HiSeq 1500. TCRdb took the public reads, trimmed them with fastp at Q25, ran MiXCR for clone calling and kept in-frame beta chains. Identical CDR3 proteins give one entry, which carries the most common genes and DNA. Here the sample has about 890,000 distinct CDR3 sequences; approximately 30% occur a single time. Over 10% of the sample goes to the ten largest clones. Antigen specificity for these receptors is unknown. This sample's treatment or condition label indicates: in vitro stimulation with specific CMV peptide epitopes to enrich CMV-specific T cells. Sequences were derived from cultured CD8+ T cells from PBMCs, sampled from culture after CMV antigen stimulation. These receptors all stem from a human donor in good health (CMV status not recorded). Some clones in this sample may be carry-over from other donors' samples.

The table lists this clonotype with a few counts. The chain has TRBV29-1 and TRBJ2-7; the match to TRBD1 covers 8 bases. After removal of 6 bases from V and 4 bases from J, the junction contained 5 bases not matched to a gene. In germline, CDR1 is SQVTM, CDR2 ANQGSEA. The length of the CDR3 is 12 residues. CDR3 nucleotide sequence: TGCAGCGTGAGGACAGGGAAGTACGAGCAGTACTTC. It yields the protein CSVRTGKYEQYF.

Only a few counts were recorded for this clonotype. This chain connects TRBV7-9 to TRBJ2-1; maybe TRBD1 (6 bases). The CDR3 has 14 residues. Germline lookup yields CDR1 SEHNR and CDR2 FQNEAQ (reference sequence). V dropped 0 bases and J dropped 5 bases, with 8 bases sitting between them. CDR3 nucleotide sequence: TGTGCCAGCAGCTTAGCGGGACAAAACAATGAGCAGTTCTTC. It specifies CASSLAGQNNEQFF.

The CDR3 sequence: CSVPQIGGSPYNEQFF. The CDR3 bases are TGCAGCGTTCCACAGATAGGGGGTTCGCCCTACAATGAGCAGTTCTTC. The rearrangement uses TRBV29-1 and TRBJ2-1; tentative D call: TRBD1 (6 bases). Trimming removed 5 bases at V and 2 bases at J, with 19 bases between. Germline V CDR1 and CDR2: SQVTM, ANQGSEA. The CDR3 extends over 16 amino acids.

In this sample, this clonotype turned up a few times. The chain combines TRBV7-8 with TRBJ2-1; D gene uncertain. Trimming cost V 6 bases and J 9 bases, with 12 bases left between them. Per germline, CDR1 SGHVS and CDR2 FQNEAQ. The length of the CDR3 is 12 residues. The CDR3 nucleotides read TGTGCCAGCAGTTCCGCTTATGGTGAGCAGTTCTTC. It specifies CASSSAYGEQFF.

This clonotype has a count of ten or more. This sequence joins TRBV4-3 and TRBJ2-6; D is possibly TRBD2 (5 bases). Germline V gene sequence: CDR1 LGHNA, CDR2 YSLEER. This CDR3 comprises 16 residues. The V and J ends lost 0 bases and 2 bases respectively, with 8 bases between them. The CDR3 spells CASSQESGAGANVLTF. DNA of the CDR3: TGCGCCAGCAGCCAAGAGTCCGGGGCTGGGGCCAACGTCCTGACTTTC.

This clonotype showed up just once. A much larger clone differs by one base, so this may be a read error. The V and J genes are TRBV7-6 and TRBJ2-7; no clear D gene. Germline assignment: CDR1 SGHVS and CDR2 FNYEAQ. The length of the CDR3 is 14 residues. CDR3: CASSLGAASYKQYF. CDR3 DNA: TGTGCCAGCAGCTTAGGGGCAGCTTCCTACAAGCAGTACTTC.

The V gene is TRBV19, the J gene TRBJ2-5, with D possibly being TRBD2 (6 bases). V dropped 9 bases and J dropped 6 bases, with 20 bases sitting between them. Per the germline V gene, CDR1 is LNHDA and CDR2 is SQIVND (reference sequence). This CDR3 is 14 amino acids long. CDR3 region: CASSSYGGEKTQYF. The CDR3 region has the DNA TGTGCCAGCTCCTCTTACGGGGGTGAGAAGACCCAGTACTTC.

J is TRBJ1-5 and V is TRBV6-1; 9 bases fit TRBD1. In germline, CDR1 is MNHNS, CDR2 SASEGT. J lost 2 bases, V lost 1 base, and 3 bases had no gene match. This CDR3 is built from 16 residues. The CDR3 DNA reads TGTGCCAGCAGTGAAGTGGGACAGGGCGGCAATCAGCCCCAGCATTTT. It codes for CASSEVGQGGNQPQHF.

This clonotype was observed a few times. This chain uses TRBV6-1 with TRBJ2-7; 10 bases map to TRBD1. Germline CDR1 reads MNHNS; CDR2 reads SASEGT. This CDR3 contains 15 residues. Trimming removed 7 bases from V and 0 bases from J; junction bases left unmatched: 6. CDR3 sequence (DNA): TGTGCCAGCACATGGGGGACAGGGGTCTCCTACGAGCAGTACTTC. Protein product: CASTWGTGVSYEQYF.

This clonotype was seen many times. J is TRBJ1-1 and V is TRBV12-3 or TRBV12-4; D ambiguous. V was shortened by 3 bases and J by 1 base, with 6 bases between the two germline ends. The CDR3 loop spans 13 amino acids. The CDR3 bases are TGTGCCAGCAGTTTTCGACCGAACACTGAAGCTTTCTTT. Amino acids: CASSFRPNTEAFF.

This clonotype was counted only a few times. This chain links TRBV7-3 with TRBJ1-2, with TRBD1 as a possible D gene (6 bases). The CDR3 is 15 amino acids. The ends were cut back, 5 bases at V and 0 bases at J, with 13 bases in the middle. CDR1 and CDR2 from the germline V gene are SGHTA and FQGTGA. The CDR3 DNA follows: TGTGCCAGCAGCCGATGGACAGCTTCTAACTATGGCTACACCTTC. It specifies CASSRWTASNYGYTF.

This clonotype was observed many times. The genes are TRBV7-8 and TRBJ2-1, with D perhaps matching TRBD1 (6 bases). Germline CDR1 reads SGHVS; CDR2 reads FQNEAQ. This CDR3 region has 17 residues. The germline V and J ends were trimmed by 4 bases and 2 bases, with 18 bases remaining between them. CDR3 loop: CASSSEAGAKTYNEQFF. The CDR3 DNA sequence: TGTGCCAGCAGCTCAGAAGCAGGGGCGAAAACCTACAATGAGCAGTTCTTC.

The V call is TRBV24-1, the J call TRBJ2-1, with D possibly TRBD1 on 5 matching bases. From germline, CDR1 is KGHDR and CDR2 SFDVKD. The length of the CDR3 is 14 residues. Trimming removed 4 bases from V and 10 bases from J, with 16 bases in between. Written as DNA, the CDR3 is TGTGCCACCAGTGACCAGGCCGCAGGGTCGGAGCAGTTCTTC. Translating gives CATSDQAAGSEQFF.

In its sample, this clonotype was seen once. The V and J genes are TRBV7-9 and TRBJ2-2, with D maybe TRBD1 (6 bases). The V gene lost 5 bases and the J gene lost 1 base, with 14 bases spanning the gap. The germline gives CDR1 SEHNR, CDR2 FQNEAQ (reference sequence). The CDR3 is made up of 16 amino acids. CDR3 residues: CASSPPTGKNTGELFF. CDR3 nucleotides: TGTGCCAGCAGCCCCCCTACAGGGAAGAACACCGGGGAGCTGTTTTTT.

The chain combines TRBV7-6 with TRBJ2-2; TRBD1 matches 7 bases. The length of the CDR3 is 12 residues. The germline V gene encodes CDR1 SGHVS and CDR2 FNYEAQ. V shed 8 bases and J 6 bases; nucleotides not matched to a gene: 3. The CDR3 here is CASEGGSGELFF. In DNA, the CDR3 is TGTGCCAGCGAAGGGGGCTCCGGGGAGCTGTTTTTT.

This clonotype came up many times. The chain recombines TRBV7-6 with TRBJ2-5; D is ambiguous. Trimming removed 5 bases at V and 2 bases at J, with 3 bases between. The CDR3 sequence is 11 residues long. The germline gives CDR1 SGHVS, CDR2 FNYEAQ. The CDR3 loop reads CASSEQETQYF. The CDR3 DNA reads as TGTGCCAGCAGCGAACAAGAGACCCAGTACTTC.

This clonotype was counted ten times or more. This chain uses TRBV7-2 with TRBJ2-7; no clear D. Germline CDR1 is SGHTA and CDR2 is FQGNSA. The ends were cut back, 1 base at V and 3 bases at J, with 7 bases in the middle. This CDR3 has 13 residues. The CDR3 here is CASSLGLVYEQYF. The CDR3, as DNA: TGTGCCAGCAGCTTAGGTCTAGTCTACGAGCAGTACTTC.

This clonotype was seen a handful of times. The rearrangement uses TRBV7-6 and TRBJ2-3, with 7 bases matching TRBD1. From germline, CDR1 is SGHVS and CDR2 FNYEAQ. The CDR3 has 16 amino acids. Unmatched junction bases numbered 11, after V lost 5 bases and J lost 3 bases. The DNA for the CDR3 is TGTGCCAGCAGCCTCCCCAAGGGGGCGAGGACAGATACGCAGTATTTT. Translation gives CASSLPKGARTDTQYF. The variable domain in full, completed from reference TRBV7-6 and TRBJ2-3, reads GAGVSQSPRYKVTKRGQDVALRCDPISGHVSLYWYRQALGQGPEFLTYFNYEAQQDKSGLPNDRFSAERPEGSISTLTIQRTEQRDSAMYRCASSLPKGARTDTQYFGPGTRLTVL.